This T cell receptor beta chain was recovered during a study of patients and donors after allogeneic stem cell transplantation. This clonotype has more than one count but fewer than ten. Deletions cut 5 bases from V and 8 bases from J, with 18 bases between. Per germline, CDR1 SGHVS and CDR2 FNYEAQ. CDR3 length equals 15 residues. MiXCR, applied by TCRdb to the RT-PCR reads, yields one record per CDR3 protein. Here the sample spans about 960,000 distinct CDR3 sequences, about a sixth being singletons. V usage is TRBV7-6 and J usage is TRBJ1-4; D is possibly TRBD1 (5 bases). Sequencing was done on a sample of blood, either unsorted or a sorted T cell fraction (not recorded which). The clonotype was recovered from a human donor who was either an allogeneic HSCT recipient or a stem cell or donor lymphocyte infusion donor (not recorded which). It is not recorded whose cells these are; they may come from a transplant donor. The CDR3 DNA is TGTGCCAGCAGCCCCCGGAGGGGTTCAGGCGAAAAACTGTTTTTT. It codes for CASSPRRGSGEKLFF.